These 19 T cell receptor beta chains came from one sample sequenced in a study of T cells in Graves' hyperthyroidism and ophthalmopathy. The CDR3 regions of TCR beta were amplified from RNA transcripts. During a first-round RT-PCR of the TCR CDR3, the HTBI primer set was used. MiXCR was run by TCRdb on the multiplex PCR reads, yielding one entry per CDR3 protein. The table includes 400,000 to 550,000 distinct CDR3 sequences, under 15% detected once. The specimen sequenced was blood. The source is a woman in her late teens or twenties with Graves' hyperthyroidism.

This clonotype was picked up many times. This chain connects TRBV19 to TRBJ2-3; 10 positions match TRBD2. Germline loops: CDR1 LNHDA, CDR2 SQIVND (reference sequence). This CDR3 region has 18 residues. V shed 5 bases, J shed 2 bases, and the junction held 13 bases outside the gene matches. CDR3 in DNA: TGTGCCAGTAGTGCCCCAGGGCTAGCGGGAGCCCCCACAGATACGCAGTATTTT. Translating it yields CASSAPGLAGAPTDTQYF.

This clonotype turned up a few times. V gene TRBV10-3 combines with J gene TRBJ2-1; D is possibly TRBD2 (6 bases). Trimming took 3 bases from V and 7 from J, leaving 16 bases between them. This CDR3 region has 15 residues. CDR1 and CDR2 from the germline V gene are ENHRY and SYGVKD. CDR3 residues: CAISDLPTRPNEQFF. Here the CDR3 DNA reads TGTGCCATCAGTGACCTTCCGACTAGACCTAATGAGCAGTTCTTC.

This clonotype has at least ten counts. V is TRBV7-9 and J is TRBJ2-7; 8 bases fit TRBD1. The CDR3 consists of 14 residues. V lost 1 base, J lost 3 bases, and 2 bases stayed unmatched. Germline-derived CDR1 and CDR2 are SEHNR and FQNEAQ (reference sequence). The DNA for the CDR3 is TGTGCCAGCAGCTTAGGGACAGGGTACTACGAGCAGTACTTC. It translates to CASSLGTGYYEQYF.

Many counts were recorded for this clonotype. CDR3 amino acids: CASSLLPENGYTF. DNA of the CDR3: TGTGCCAGCAGCTTATTGCCAGAGAATGGCTACACCTTC. J is TRBJ1-2 and V is TRBV7-9, with D hard to call. Germline V gene lookup returns CDR1 SEHNR and CDR2 FQNEAQ (reference sequence). The ends were cut back, 2 bases at V and 6 bases at J, with 10 bases in the middle. This CDR3 is 13 amino acids long.

At least ten counts were recorded for this clonotype. The germline gene is not matched at one end of the junction; a read error may be the cause. V usage is TRBV7-7 and J usage is TRBJ2-2; 14 nucleotides line up with TRBD2. The CDR3 contains 16 residues. Germline assignment: CDR1 SSHAT and CDR2 FNYEAQ (reference sequence). In nucleotides, the CDR3 is TGTGCTAGCAGCGCCGCCGGGACTAGCGGGAGAGTGGAGCTGTTTTTT. Protein sequence: CASSAAGTSGRVELFF.

The table lists this clonotype with many counts. V gene TRBV10-3 combines with J gene TRBJ2-7; 7 nucleotides align to TRBD1. The junction had 9 bases not matched to a gene; V was cut back by 2 bases and J by 5 bases. Looked up from germline, CDR1 is ENHRY and CDR2 is SYGVKD. The CDR3 contains 15 residues. In DNA form, the CDR3 reads TGTGCCATCAGTGAGCCAATAGGACAGGTCAACGAGCAGTACTTC. This translates into CAISEPIGQVNEQYF.

This clonotype was counted only a few times. The chain has TRBV10-3 and TRBJ2-7; TRBD2 agrees at 7 bases. This CDR3 is 16 amino acids long. Trimming removed 3 bases from V and 1 base from J; junction bases left unmatched: 9. Germline V gives CDR1 ENHRY, CDR2 SYGVKD. The CDR3 protein is CAISDWTSVGSYEQYV. CDR3 DNA sequence: TGTGCCATCAGTGACTGGACTAGTGTCGGGTCCTACGAGCAGTACGTC.

In this sample, this clonotype turned up a few times. The chain uses TRBV9 and TRBJ2-7; the match to TRBD1 covers 9 bases. The CDR3 runs to 17 residues. The trim removed 4 bases at V and 3 bases at J, leaving 14 bases unmatched. Germline loops: CDR1 SGDLS, CDR2 YYNGEE. In DNA, the CDR3 is TGTGCCAGCAGCCTATTGCCGCCCGGGACAGGGCTCTACGAGCAGTACTTC. Translation: CASSLLPPGTGLYEQYF.

This clonotype was seen a few times. The chain is built from TRBV4-2 and TRBJ1-1; D possibly corresponds to TRBD1 (5 bases). In germline, CDR1 is LGHNA, CDR2 YNFKEQ. V was trimmed by 7 bases and J by 10 bases, leaving 13 bases between them. This CDR3 is 11 amino acids long. For the CDR3, the DNA is TGTGCCAGCACCGCTAATGGGGGAGCTTTCTTT. Translating it yields CASTANGGAFF.

The V and J genes are TRBV5-1 and TRBJ2-7; a weak D match, TRBD1 (6 bases). From germline, CDR1 is SGHRS and CDR2 YFSETQ. CDR3 length: 14 residues. The germline V and J ends were trimmed by 4 bases and 5 bases, with 16 bases remaining between them. The CDR3 DNA reads as TGCGCCAGCAGCCGTGGCGAGGGGGTCCACGAGCAGTACTTC. Protein product: CASSRGEGVHEQYF. The full variable domain, completed using reference TRBV5-1 and TRBJ2-7, is KAGVTQTPRYLIKTRGQQVTLSCSPISGHRSVSWYQQTPGQGLQFLFEYFSETQRNKGNFPGRFSGRQFSNSRSEMNVSTLELGDSALYLCASSRGEGVHEQYFGPGTRLTVT.

At least ten counts were recorded for this clonotype. The genes are TRBV20-1 and TRBJ1-1, with D perhaps TRBD1 (5 bases). CDR1 is DFQATT and CDR2 is SNEGSKA in the germline V gene (reference sequence). This CDR3 has 13 residues. V gave up 6 bases and J gave up 6 bases, with 17 bases separating them. Written as DNA, the CDR3 is TGCAGTGCGCCCTGGGGGGGTTTCGCTGAAGCTTTCTTT. This sequence encodes CSAPWGGFAEAFF.

This clonotype was picked up many times. The chain uses TRBV10-2 and TRBJ2-1; no firm D call. Germline V gene sequence: CDR1 WSHSY, CDR2 SAAADI. The CDR3 is 11 amino acids. Trimming pared 6 bases from V and 6 bases from J, leaving 6 bases between. CDR3 sequence: CASSDANEQFF. The DNA for the CDR3 is TGCGCCAGCAGCGACGCCAATGAGCAGTTCTTC.

The chain carries TRBV7-9 and TRBJ2-1, with D possibly matching TRBD2 (5 bases). The CDR3 runs 16 residues. Germline loops: CDR1 SEHNR, CDR2 FQNEAQ (reference sequence). Trimming removed 4 bases from V and 2 bases from J, with 15 bases in between. This chain's CDR3 is CASSSRSGDAYNEQFF. The CDR3 nucleotides are TGTGCCAGCAGCTCTCGAAGCGGAGACGCCTACAATGAGCAGTTCTTC.

This clonotype was detected only a few times. CDR3 in DNA: TGTGCCAGTAGCCCCACTTCGGACCATTCACCCCTCCACTTT. It yields the protein CASSPTSDHSPLHF. This chain uses TRBV19 with TRBJ1-6; D unresolved. Trimming left V 6 bases short and J 8 bases short, with 14 bases between. CDR1 and CDR2 from the germline V gene are LNHDA and SQIVND (reference sequence). The CDR3 contains 14 residues.

On this clonotype: The junction differs from germline at one of its ends, possibly a read error. CDR3 sequence reads: CASSQGQGTEETQYF. The CDR3 DNA sequence: TGTGCCAGCAGCCAAGGGCAGGGTACGGAAGAGACCCAGTACTTC. The chain carries TRBV4-1 and TRBJ2-5; D might be TRBD1 (5 bases). This CDR3 has 15 amino acids. CDR1 MGHRA and CDR2 YSYEKL come from the germline V gene.

This clonotype was found many times. The V gene is TRBV7-2, the J gene TRBJ2-1; D gene ambiguous. CDR3 length equals 14 residues. Trimming removed 7 bases at V and 5 bases at J, with 15 bases between. Germline assignment: CDR1 SGHTA and CDR2 FQGNSA. The CDR3 is CASIARADNNEQFF. The DNA of the CDR3 is TGTGCCAGCATCGCCCGGGCAGATAACAATGAGCAGTTCTTC.

This clonotype came up many times. The chain carries TRBV20-1 and TRBJ2-7; 7 positions match TRBD1. This CDR3 region has 15 residues. Germline V gives CDR1 DFQATT, CDR2 SNEGSKA (reference sequence). Unmatched junction bases numbered 14, after V lost 6 bases and J lost 3 bases. CDR3 residues: CSASLEGATVYEQYF. CDR3 nucleotides: TGCAGTGCGAGTTTAGAGGGGGCCACCGTCTACGAGCAGTACTTC.

Ten or more counts support this clonotype. V is TRBV9 and J is TRBJ2-2, with D possibly matching TRBD1 (5 bases). Germline CDR1 and CDR2: SGDLS and YYNGEE. CDR3 length equals 14 residues. Trimming took 0 bases from V and 6 from J, leaving 9 bases between them. The DNA of the CDR3 is TGTGCCAGCAGCGTAGTCTGGGGCGCCGGGGAGCTGTTTTTT. Its translation: CASSVVWGAGELFF.

This clonotype showed up just a few times. This chain links TRBV19 with TRBJ1-5, with D possibly TRBD1 on 6 matching bases. The CDR3 contains 15 residues. Trimming stripped 3 bases from V and 5 bases from J, with 14 bases between. CDR1 is LNHDA and CDR2 is SQIVND in the germline V gene (reference sequence). The CDR3 DNA sequence: TGTGCCAGTAGTATCGGGGGGGCCGGGGATCAGCCCCAGCATTTT. Its protein is CASSIGGAGDQPQHF.